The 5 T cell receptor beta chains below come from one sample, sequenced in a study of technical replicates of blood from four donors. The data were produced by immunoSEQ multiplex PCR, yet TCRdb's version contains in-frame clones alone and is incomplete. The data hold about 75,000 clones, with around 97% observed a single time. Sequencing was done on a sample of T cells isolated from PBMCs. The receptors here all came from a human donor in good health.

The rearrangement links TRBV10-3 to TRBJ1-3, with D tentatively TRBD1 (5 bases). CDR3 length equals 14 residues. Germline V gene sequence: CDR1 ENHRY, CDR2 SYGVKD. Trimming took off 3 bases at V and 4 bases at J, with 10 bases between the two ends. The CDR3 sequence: CAISEGVNGNTIYF. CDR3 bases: TGTGCCATCAGTGAAGGGGTCAACGGAAACACCATATATTTT.

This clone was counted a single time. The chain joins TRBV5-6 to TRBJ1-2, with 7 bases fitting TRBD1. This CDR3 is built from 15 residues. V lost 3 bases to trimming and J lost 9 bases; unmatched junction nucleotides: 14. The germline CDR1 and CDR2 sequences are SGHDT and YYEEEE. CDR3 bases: TGTGCCAGCAGCTCACTGGGGCAGGGGGAAGGTCGCTACACCTTC. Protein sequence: CASSSLGQGEGRYTF.

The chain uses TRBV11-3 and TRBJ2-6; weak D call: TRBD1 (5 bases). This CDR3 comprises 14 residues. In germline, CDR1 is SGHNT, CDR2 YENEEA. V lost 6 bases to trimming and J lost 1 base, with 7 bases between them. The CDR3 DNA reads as TGTGCCAGCAGGCAGGGTTCTGGGGCCAACGTCCTGACTTTC. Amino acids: CASRQGSGANVLTF.

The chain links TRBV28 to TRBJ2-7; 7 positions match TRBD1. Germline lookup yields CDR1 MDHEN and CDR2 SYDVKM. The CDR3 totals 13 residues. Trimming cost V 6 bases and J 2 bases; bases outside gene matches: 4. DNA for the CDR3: TGTGCCAGCAGCCGGGACAGCGCCTACGAGCAGTACTTC. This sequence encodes CASSRDSAYEQYF.

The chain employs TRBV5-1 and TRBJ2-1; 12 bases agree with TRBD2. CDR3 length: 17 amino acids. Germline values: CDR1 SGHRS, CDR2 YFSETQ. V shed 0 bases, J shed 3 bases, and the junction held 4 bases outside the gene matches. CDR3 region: CASSLASGLAGYNEQFF. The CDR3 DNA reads TGCGCCAGCAGCTTGGCTTCGGGACTAGCGGGCTACAATGAGCAGTTCTTC. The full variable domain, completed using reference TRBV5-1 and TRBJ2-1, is KAGVTQTPRYLIKTRGQQVTLSCSPISGHRSVSWYQQTPGQGLQFLFEYFSETQRNKGNFPGRFSGRQFSNSRSEMNVSTLELGDSALYLCASSLASGLAGYNEQFFGPGTRLTVL.